This TCR beta chain was found in a study of cytomegalovirus exposure and HLA in healthy donors. General study points: Indistinguishability led to the exclusion of some V segments, TRBV6-2 and TRBV6-3 included. In a later analysis, a genetic analysis reported fewer productive-TCR N-insertions in an Asian-associated ancestry cluster than the cohort average.

Notes on this clone: Antigen unknown.

V was pared by 1 base and J by 4 bases, with 13 bases between. Per germline, CDR1 MNHEY and CDR2 SVGAGI. CDR3 length: 16 amino acids. Researchers ran the PCR with 60 Vbeta and 13 Jbeta primers. The assay was immunoSEQ multiplex PCR, and TCRdb's table has in-frame clones only and misses some. The sample lists 64,000 or so clones, roughly 85% occurring once. The sequence derives from a female donor in good health and CMV-seronegative. Sequencing input: PBMCs. The chain uses TRBV6-5 and TRBJ1-4; D unclear. CDR3 residues: CASSYLADSNNEKLFF. The CDR3 nucleotides read TGTGCCAGCAGTTACTTGGCAGATTCGAATAATGAAAAACTGTTTTTT.